The 5 T cell receptor beta chains in this list originate from one sample, sequenced in a study of blood T cell repertoires in COVID-19. TCRdb's table, derived via immunoSEQ multiplex PCR, lists solely in-frame clones and lacks some. The sample lists tens of thousands of clones, more than 75% occurring once. What was sequenced was peripheral blood. Every receptor here comes from a human donor in a cohort sampled during active COVID-19.

The rearrangement joins TRBV28 to TRBJ1-1; D is unclear. The CDR3 is 15 residues long. The germline V gene encodes CDR1 MDHEN and CDR2 SYDVKM. The V end lost 6 bases, the J end lost 0 bases, and 14 bases lay between the germline ends. The CDR3 loop reads CASSRWADMNTEAFF. CDR3 nucleotide sequence: TGTGCCAGCAGCCGATGGGCCGACATGAACACTGAAGCTTTCTTT.

CDR3 DNA sequence: TGCAGCGTTGTCCCTCCGCTACCCAGGGGTGAGCAGTTCTTC. Protein sequence: CSVVPPLPRGEQFF. The chain is built from TRBV29-1 and TRBJ2-1, with D perhaps TRBD1 (6 bases). There are 14 residues in the CDR3. CDR1 is SQVTM and CDR2 is ANQGSEA in the germline V gene. The ends were cut back, 4 bases at V and 9 bases at J, with 19 bases in the middle.

By sample share, this clone is medium-sized (0.01 to 0.1%). This sequence joins TRBV5-1 and TRBJ1-2, with TRBD1 matching 7 bases. After removal of 6 bases from V and 1 base from J, the junction contained 15 bases not matched to a gene. Germline V lookup: CDR1 SGHRS, CDR2 YFSETQ. This CDR3 has 17 residues. The CDR3 nucleotides read TGCGCCAGCACGCCACAGGGGACGATAGGAATTAACTATGGCTACACCTTC. This sequence encodes CASTPQGTIGINYGYTF.

The V call is TRBV5-1, the J call TRBJ2-3; 8 nucleotides match TRBD2. This CDR3 region has 16 residues. Unmatched junction bases numbered 10, after V lost 1 base and J lost 6 bases. In germline, CDR1 is SGHRS, CDR2 YFSETQ. The chain's CDR3 is CASSLTGRAGGDTQYF. CDR3 bases: TGCGCCAGCAGCTTGACCGGGAGGGCCGGAGGTGATACGCAGTATTTT.

The chain employs TRBV10-2 and TRBJ2-5; D may be TRBD1 (6 bases). Trimming pared 7 bases from V and 0 bases from J, leaving 9 bases between. The CDR3 has 13 amino acids. Germline lookup yields CDR1 WSHSY and CDR2 SAAADI. The CDR3 sequence is CASTGQHQETQYF. DNA for the CDR3: TGCGCCAGCACCGGACAGCACCAAGAGACCCAGTACTTC.